A single sample is the source of the 13 T cell receptor beta chains below, sequenced in a study of blood T cell repertoires in COVID-19 (dated by TCRdb to 2019 to 2021). The protocol used for the library was the immunoSEQ multiplex PCR assay. TCRdb took over this immuneACCESS table, retaining in-frame rearrangements with V and J assigned. Such tables are incomplete; in checked studies, under half of the missing clones stem from an unresolved V gene, and the remainder is unexplained. This sample holds 70,000 to 75,000 clones; about four fifths were observed only once. Roughly 22% of the sample is held by the ten biggest clonotypes. Sequenced: peripheral blood. The receptor source for this set is an older woman with acute or convalescent COVID-19.

The chain is built from TRBV11-3 and TRBJ2-1, with a possible D match to TRBD2 (6 bases). The CDR3 consists of 15 residues. Germline values: CDR1 SGHNT, CDR2 YENEEA. Trimming took off 8 bases at V and 2 bases at J, with 16 bases between the two ends. This CDR3 is CASSPLGGTYNEQFF. CDR3 nucleotides: TGTGCCAGCTCCCCCTTGGGAGGAACCTACAATGAGCAGTTCTTC.

This chain links TRBV5-1 with TRBJ1-2; D might be TRBD1 (5 bases). The CDR3 runs 12 residues. Trimming removed 0 bases at V and 8 bases at J, with 8 bases between. Germline V lookup: CDR1 SGHRS, CDR2 YFSETQ. The CDR3 DNA sequence: TGCGCCAGCAGCTTGGAGGGGCTCGGCTACACCTTC. Translation: CASSLEGLGYTF.

This chain joins TRBV9 and TRBJ2-3, with D possibly TRBD1 on 6 matching bases. Germline CDR1 and CDR2: SGDLS and YYNGEE. This CDR3 has 13 amino acids. Between the trimmed V and J ends, which lost 0 bases and 4 bases, there was a span of 6 bases. This CDR3 is CASSVAGADTQYF. CDR3 nucleotide sequence: TGTGCCAGCAGCGTAGCAGGGGCAGATACGCAGTATTTT. Based on the CDR3 plus reference TRBV9 and TRBJ2-3, the full variable domain is DSGVTQTPKHLITATGQRVTLRCSPRSGDLSVYWYQQSLDQGLQFLIQYYNGEERAKGNILERFSAQQFPDLHSELNLSSLELGDSALYFCASSVAGADTQYFGPGTRLTVL.

This rearrangement joins TRBV28 to TRBJ1-4; 9 bases are a match to TRBD1. This CDR3 is 14 amino acids long. Germline CDR1 MDHEN, CDR2 SYDVKM. The trim removed 6 bases at V and 8 bases at J, leaving 7 bases unmatched. The CDR3 is CASRERDRVEKLFF. Here the CDR3 DNA reads TGTGCCAGCAGGGAACGGGACAGGGTCGAAAAACTGTTTTTT.

The chain combines TRBV5-4 with TRBJ1-4, with D unresolved. Per germline, CDR1 SGHNT and CDR2 YYREEE (reference sequence). V was shortened by 4 bases and J by 6 bases, with 13 bases between the two germline ends. The CDR3 is 14 residues long. The CDR3 loop reads CASSQGVLDEKLFF. CDR3 in DNA: TGTGCCAGCAGCCAAGGAGTTCTTGATGAAAAACTGTTTTTT.

V gene TRBV19 combines with J gene TRBJ1-4; no clear D gene. The CDR3 runs to 13 residues. The germline gives CDR1 LNHDA, CDR2 SQIVND (reference sequence). The V and J ends lost 7 bases and 7 bases respectively, with 13 bases between them. CDR3 residues: CASTRAESEKLFF. The CDR3 bases are TGTGCCAGTACGAGGGCGGAGAGTGAAAAACTGTTTTTT. The whole variable domain, filled in from reference TRBV19 and TRBJ1-4, reads DGGITQSPKYLFRKEGQNVTLSCEQNLNHDAMYWYRQDPGQGLRLIYYSQIVNDFQKGDIAEGYSVSREKKESFPLTVTSAQKNPTAFYLCASTRAESEKLFFGSGTQLSVL.

CDR3 region: CSVEDRYGSGDNEQFF. As DNA, the CDR3 is TGCAGCGTTGAAGATCGATACGGGTCCGGGGATAATGAGCAGTTCTTC. This chain links TRBV29-1 with TRBJ2-1, with a tentative D call TRBD2 (5 bases). Between the trimmed V and J ends, which lost 0 bases and 7 bases, there was a span of 19 bases. Germline V gene lookup returns CDR1 SQVTM and CDR2 ANQGSEA. The CDR3 length is 16 residues.

The chain employs TRBV5-1 and TRBJ1-6; TRBD1 is a possible D gene (6 bases). Germline lookup yields CDR1 SGHRS and CDR2 YFSETQ. The CDR3 contains 15 residues. The V end was cut by 4 bases, the J end by 9 bases, with 17 bases between. The CDR3 DNA reads TGCGCCAGCAGCAGGGACATGTTGGTCGGTTCACCCCTCCACTTT. This codes for CASSRDMLVGSPLHF.

The chain has TRBV25-1 and TRBJ2-5; perhaps TRBD2 as D (5 bases). V lost 2 bases to trimming and J lost 0 bases, with 10 bases between them. The germline gives CDR1 MGHDK, CDR2 SYGVNS. The CDR3 length is 15 residues. CDR3 nucleotide sequence: TGTGCCAGCAGTGAACTAAGAGGGTACCAAGAGACCCAGTACTTC. This encodes CASSELRGYQETQYF.

This chain joins TRBV28 and TRBJ2-3; possible D gene TRBD2, 5 bases. Germline V CDR1 and CDR2: MDHEN, SYDVKM. This CDR3 is built from 12 residues. V lost 6 bases and J lost 4, with 8 bases in between. The CDR3 DNA reads as TGTGCCAGCAGGTCTAGCTCAGATACGCAGTATTTT. It specifies CASRSSSDTQYF.

The chain joins TRBV6-5 to TRBJ2-1; 7 bases align to TRBD2. Unmatched junction bases numbered 9, after V lost 8 bases and J lost 5 bases. This CDR3 comprises 14 residues. The germline CDR1 and CDR2 sequences are MNHEY and SVGAGI. CDR3 in amino acids: CASSLGLADNEQFF. DNA of the CDR3: TGTGCCAGCTCCCTTGGGCTAGCGGACAATGAGCAGTTCTTC.

This clone has just a few counts. The chain is built from TRBV18 and TRBJ2-1, with D tentatively TRBD2 (6 bases). This CDR3 is built from 15 residues. V lost 3 bases, J lost 6 bases, and 15 bases lay in between. The germline gives CDR1 KGHSH, CDR2 LQKENI. The CDR3 DNA is TGTGCCAGCTCACCGGTCGCGGGATCGGGCAATGAGCAGTTCTTC. Translating gives CASSPVAGSGNEQFF.

The chain employs TRBV18 and TRBJ1-5, with D tentatively TRBD1 (6 bases). The CDR3 runs 14 residues. Germline loops: CDR1 KGHSH, CDR2 LQKENI. The germline V and J ends were trimmed by 4 bases and 3 bases, with 10 bases remaining between them. The CDR3 reads CASSLDRSNQPQHF. In nucleotides, the CDR3 is TGTGCCAGCTCACTGGACAGATCCAATCAGCCCCAGCATTTT.